The 25 T cell receptor beta chains below come from one sample, sequenced in a study of shared clonotypes between healthy human individuals. Only in-frame clones appear in the TCRdb table, and some are missing; sequencing was by immunoSEQ multiplex PCR. The profile shows approximately 1,000,000 clones, 70% to 80% of them singletons. Sample: memory CD4+ T cells from PBMCs. As to subset: CD45RA-negative fraction. The receptor source for this set is a man aged 18 to 29 in good health. Some clones in this sample may be carry-over from other donors' samples.

The chain links TRBV11-2 to TRBJ2-5, with 9 bases lining up with TRBD2. The tail of the sequence fits TRBJ2-7 better, so the J call may be wrong. Germline V gene lookup returns CDR1 SGHAT and CDR2 FQNNGV. CDR3 length: 16 amino acids. The CDR3 is CASSLSRLAGNYEQYF. The CDR3 DNA sequence: TGTGCCAGCAGCTTAAGCCGGCTAGCGGGAAACTACGAGCAGTACTTC.

The sample holds a few counts of this clone. At one boundary the junction diverges from the germline segment, which might be a read error. This chain uses TRBV5-8 with TRBJ2-7, with TRBD1 as a possible D gene (6 bases). CDR1 and CDR2 (germline): SGHTS, YDEGEE. The CDR3 extends over 11 amino acids. The DNA for the CDR3 is TGTGCCAGCAGCTTTCGGGGACATCCCGACTTC. This sequence encodes CASSFRGHPDF.

CDR3 region: CASSLGPPASTGNTIYF. CDR3 DNA: TGCGCCAGCAGCTTGGGGCCCCCAGCGTCGACTGGAAACACCATATATTTT. The V and J genes are TRBV5-1 and TRBJ1-3; the D is unclear. The CDR3 extends over 17 amino acids. CDR1 and CDR2 from the germline V gene are SGHRS and YFSETQ. Trimming shortened V by 0 bases and J by 2 bases, and 15 bases separated the two germline ends.

The chain links TRBV7-9 to TRBJ1-1, with unresolved D. The CDR3 covers 15 residues. Trimming pared 3 bases from V and 9 bases from J, leaving 20 bases between. The germline V gene encodes CDR1 SEHNR and CDR2 FQNEAQ (reference sequence). In DNA, the CDR3 is TGTGCCAGCAGCTTCACGGTTTTCGGATTCGCTAAAGCTTTCTTT. Protein sequence: CASSFTVFGFAKAFF.

The chain combines TRBV7-6 with TRBJ2-7, with 9 bases aligning to TRBD1. V gave up 5 bases and J gave up 2 bases; unmatched junction bases: 4. CDR1 and CDR2 (germline): SGHVS, FNYEAQ. The CDR3 covers 14 residues. CDR3 nucleotides: TGTGCCAGCAGCCGTACAGGGGGCACCTACGAGCAGTACTTC. Its translation is CASSRTGGTYEQYF.

Turning to this clone: One junction end disagrees with the germline gene, perhaps due to a read error. V usage is TRBV7-2 and J usage is TRBJ1-5; D ambiguous. The CDR3 extends over 15 amino acids. The germline V gene encodes CDR1 SGHTA and CDR2 FQGNSA. The CDR3 spells CASSLAGRSNQPQHF. The CDR3 region has the DNA TGTGCCAGCAGCCTAGCCGGCAGGAGCAATCAGCCCCAGCATTTT.

This chain uses TRBV6-4 with TRBJ2-6; the match to TRBD1 covers 7 bases. V was pared by 6 bases and J by 1 base, with 9 bases of the junction left unmatched. CDR1 MRHNA and CDR2 SNTAGT come from the germline V gene. This CDR3 has 17 residues. CDR3 coding DNA: TGTGCCAGCAGCCGGGACAGACTCGCTTCTGGGGCCAACGTCCTGACTTTC. Translated: CASSRDRLASGANVLTF.

The J gene is TRBJ1-1, the V gene TRBV25-1; D perhaps matches TRBD1 (6 bases). The length of the CDR3 is 16 residues. The germline V gene encodes CDR1 MGHDK and CDR2 SYGVNS. Trimming removed 0 bases from V and 10 bases from J, with 21 bases in between. Here the CDR3 DNA reads TGTGCCAGCAGTGAATATTATGGGGGGCACCCTCGGGGAGCTTTCTTT. Its translation is CASSEYYGGHPRGAFF.

V usage is TRBV28 and J usage is TRBJ2-6; no firm D call. Between the trimmed V and J ends, which lost 4 bases and 2 bases, there was a span of 9 bases. This CDR3 has 15 residues. CDR1 and CDR2 from the germline V gene are MDHEN and SYDVKM. DNA for the CDR3: TGTGCCAGCAGTTCCGCAGATACTGGGGCCAACGTCCTGACTTTC. Amino acid sequence: CASSSADTGANVLTF.

V and J are TRBV5-1 and TRBJ1-4; D gene unclear. Per the germline V gene, CDR1 is SGHRS and CDR2 is YFSETQ. The CDR3 runs to 15 residues. V lost 0 bases and J lost 0, with 6 bases in between. The CDR3 spells CASSLGTSTNEKLFF. The CDR3, as DNA: TGCGCCAGCAGCTTGGGGACGTCAACTAATGAAAAACTGTTTTTT. Full variable domain (remainder filled in from reference TRBV5-1 and TRBJ1-4): KAGVTQTPRYLIKTRGQQVTLSCSPISGHRSVSWYQQTPGQGLQFLFEYFSETQRNKGNFPGRFSGRQFSNSRSEMNVSTLELGDSALYLCASSLGTSTNEKLFFGSGTQLSVL.

The chain links TRBV5-4 to TRBJ2-1; 7 bases line up with TRBD2. The CDR3 consists of 14 residues. Germline values: CDR1 SGHNT, CDR2 YYREEE (reference sequence). V trimming: 4 bases; J trimming: 5 bases; junction bases outside the gene matches: 6. The CDR3 DNA follows: TGTGCCAGCAGCCAACAACTAGCGCACAATGAGCAGTTCTTC. Amino acids: CASSQQLAHNEQFF.

V and J are TRBV5-4 and TRBJ2-1, with D perhaps matching TRBD1 (6 bases). In germline, CDR1 is SGHNT, CDR2 YYREEE (reference sequence). Trimming took off 3 bases at V and 1 base at J, with 14 bases between the two ends. This CDR3 has 16 amino acids. The DNA of the CDR3 is TGTGCCAGCAGCTCAGGACAGAGCTATTCCTACAATGAGCAGTTCTTC. Its translation: CASSSGQSYSYNEQFF. The full variable domain, rest sourced from reference TRBV5-4 and TRBJ2-1, is ETGVTQSPTHLIKTRGQQVTLRCSSQSGHNTVSWYQQALGQGPQFIFQYYREEENGRGNFPPRFSGLQFPNYSSELNVNALELDDSALYLCASSSGQSYSYNEQFFGPGTRLTVL.

The chain links TRBV19 to TRBJ1-2, with 8 bases identical to TRBD1. The CDR3 runs 17 residues. With 7 bases clipped from V and 3 bases from J, the junction kept 16 bases outside the gene matches. CDR1 and CDR2 (germline): LNHDA, SQIVND (reference sequence). The CDR3 DNA reads as TGTGCCAGTACCCCCTTTGCTGGACAGGGTGATGACTATGGCTACACCTTC. Translated, it gives CASTPFAGQGDDYGYTF.

This clone was counted only a few times. The identical CDR3 is also encoded by other nucleotide sequences in the sample. V usage is TRBV6-5 and J usage is TRBJ1-5; D is unresolved. The V gene's germline CDR1 is MNHEY and CDR2 SVGAGI. The ends were cut back, 0 bases at V and 4 bases at J, with 4 bases in the middle. The CDR3 is made up of 13 amino acids. The CDR3 bases are TGTGCCAGCAGTTACTCCCGAAATCAGCCCCAGCATTTT. It yields the protein CASSYSRNQPQHF.

This clone was counted a few times. This rearrangement joins TRBV7-3 to TRBJ2-4; D remains ambiguous. CDR1 and CDR2 from the germline V gene are SGHTA and FQGTGA. V gave up 0 bases and J gave up 2 bases, with 5 bases separating them. The CDR3 has 14 amino acids. CDR3 residues: CASSLTAPKNIQYF. The DNA for the CDR3 is TGTGCCAGCAGCTTAACGGCACCCAAAAACATTCAGTACTTC. The full variable domain, in which reference TRBV7-3 and TRBJ2-4 provide the parts outside the CDR3, is GAGVSQTPSNKVTEKGKYVELRCDPISGHTALYWYRQSLGQGPEFLIYFQGTGAADDSGLPNDRFFAVRPEGSVSTLKIQRTERGDSAVYLCASSLTAPKNIQYFGAGTRLSVL.

This clone was detected only once. The chain employs TRBV2 and TRBJ2-3; maybe TRBD2 (6 bases). There are 21 residues in the CDR3. Trimming cost V 7 bases and J 3 bases, with 35 bases left between them. CDR1 SNHLY and CDR2 FYNNEI come from the germline V gene. CDR3 in DNA: TGTGCCAGCAAGGTCCAGGGTAATTGGTTTGAGGGACTTGGGAGGACAGATACGCAGTATTTT. Translation gives CASKVQGNWFEGLGRTDTQYF.

The chain is built from TRBV6-1 and TRBJ1-5; D possibly corresponds to TRBD1 (6 bases). CDR3 length equals 13 residues. V lost 6 bases, J lost 9 bases, and 15 bases lay in between. Germline V gene data show CDR1 as MNHNS and CDR2 as SASEGT. The CDR3 sequence: CASRETGTGPQHF. In DNA form, the CDR3 reads TGTGCCAGCAGGGAAACAGGGACGGGGCCCCAGCATTTT.

The chain is built from TRBV27 and TRBJ2-7; 7 positions agree with TRBD1. This CDR3 spans 14 amino acids. V dropped 5 bases and J dropped 3; count of bases not matched to a gene: 7. The germline CDR1 and CDR2 sequences are MNHEY and SMNVEV (reference sequence). CDR3 sequence: CASSRRDSYYEQYF. The CDR3 DNA is TGTGCCAGCAGTCGACGGGACAGTTACTACGAGCAGTACTTC.

The genes are TRBV9 and TRBJ2-5; 7 positions match TRBD2. The CDR3 consists of 17 residues. V shed 5 bases and J 2 bases; nucleotides not matched to a gene: 15. Germline loops: CDR1 SGDLS, CDR2 YYNGEE. The CDR3 region is CASSRLAGPTSQETQYF. CDR3 bases: TGTGCCAGCAGTAGATTAGCGGGCCCTACCTCACAAGAGACCCAGTACTTC.

This clone was observed a few times. The genes are TRBV18 and TRBJ1-1; a weak D match, TRBD1 (6 bases). The CDR3 runs 13 residues. Trimming removed 3 bases at V and 4 bases at J, with 9 bases between. The germline V gene encodes CDR1 KGHSH and CDR2 LQKENI. CDR3 DNA sequence: TGTGCCAGCTCACCCACAGGGCTCACTGAAGCTTTCTTT. It translates to CASSPTGLTEAFF.

J is TRBJ2-7 and V is TRBV19; 8 bases are a match to TRBD2. CDR3 length: 15 residues. Germline CDR1 reads LNHDA; CDR2 reads SQIVND (reference sequence). The V and J ends lost 4 bases and 2 bases, in that order; junction bases with no gene match: 7. The DNA of the CDR3 is TGTGCCAGTAGTAGGGCGGGAGGAAGTCCCTACGAGCAGTACTTC. Amino acids: CASSRAGGSPYEQYF. Complete variable domain (other parts from reference TRBV19 and TRBJ2-7): DGGITQSPKYLFRKEGQNVTLSCEQNLNHDAMYWYRQDPGQGLRLIYYSQIVNDFQKGDIAEGYSVSREKKESFPLTVTSAQKNPTAFYLCASSRAGGSPYEQYFGPGTRLTVT.

The chain has TRBV5-1 and TRBJ2-3, with 7 bases matching TRBD2. The V and J ends lost 0 bases and 6 bases, in that order; junction bases with no gene match: 7. The CDR3 sequence is 15 residues long. The germline CDR1 and CDR2 sequences are SGHRS and YFSETQ. The CDR3 is CASSLDGGSWDTQYF. For the CDR3, the DNA is TGCGCCAGCAGCTTGGACGGCGGGAGTTGGGATACGCAGTATTTT.

The CDR3 coding sequence is TGTGCCAGCAGTTTCTTGCGGGGGGCAAAAGGAAACACCATATATTTT. Residues: CASSFLRGAKGNTIYF. The chain links TRBV28 to TRBJ1-3; TRBD1 might be the D (6 bases). This CDR3 contains 16 residues. CDR1 and CDR2 from the germline V gene are MDHEN and SYDVKM. The V and J ends lost 3 bases and 4 bases respectively, with 16 bases between them.

The V gene is TRBV18, the J gene TRBJ1-6; maybe TRBD1 (6 bases). This CDR3 comprises 14 residues. Germline-derived CDR1 and CDR2 are KGHSH and LQKENI. Trimming shortened V by 2 bases and J by 10 bases, and 12 bases separated the two germline ends. CDR3 nucleotides: TGTGCCAGCTCACCAGAACACAGGGACTCACCCCTCCACTTT. It codes for CASSPEHRDSPLHF.

V is TRBV25-1 and J is TRBJ2-2, with D tentatively TRBD1 or TRBD2 (5 bases each). Per the germline V gene, CDR1 is MGHDK and CDR2 is SYGVNS. The V end was cut by 2 bases, the J end by 6 bases, with 10 bases between. The CDR3 is made up of 14 amino acids. The CDR3 sequence is CASSETGAPGELFF. CDR3 in DNA: TGTGCCAGCAGTGAAACCGGGGCCCCCGGGGAGCTGTTTTTT.